The sequence of this T cell receptor (beta chain) was determined in a study of patients and donors after allogeneic stem cell transplantation. Germline V gives CDR1 KGHSH, CDR2 LQKENI. The trim removed 3 bases at V and 7 bases at J, leaving 11 bases unmatched. The CDR3 has 15 amino acids. Only a few counts were recorded for this clonotype. TCRdb independently ran MiXCR on the RT-PCR reads; one entry per CDR3 protein. Here the sample spans 390,000 or so distinct CDR3 sequences, about a sixth being singletons. The chain uses TRBV18 and TRBJ2-7, with 8 positions matching TRBD2. The clonotype originates from a human donor who was either an allogeneic HSCT recipient or a stem cell or donor lymphocyte infusion donor (not recorded which). It is not recorded whose cells these are; they may come from a transplant donor. The sequencing input was blood, either unsorted or a sorted T cell fraction (not recorded which). The CDR3 protein is CASSPGLGVVGEQYF. The CDR3 coding sequence is TGTGCCAGCTCACCGGGACTAGGAGTAGTAGGGGAGCAGTACTTC.